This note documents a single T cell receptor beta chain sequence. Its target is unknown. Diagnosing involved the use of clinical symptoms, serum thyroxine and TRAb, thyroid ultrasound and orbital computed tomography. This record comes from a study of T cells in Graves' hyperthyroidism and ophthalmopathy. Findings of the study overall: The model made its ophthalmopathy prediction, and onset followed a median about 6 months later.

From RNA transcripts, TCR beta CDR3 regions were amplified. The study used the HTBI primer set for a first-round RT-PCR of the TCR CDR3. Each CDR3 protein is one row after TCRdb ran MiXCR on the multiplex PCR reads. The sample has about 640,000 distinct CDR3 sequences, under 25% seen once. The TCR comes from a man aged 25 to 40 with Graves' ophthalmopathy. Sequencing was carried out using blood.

CDR3 sequence: CASSYSISGSGETQFF. As DNA, the CDR3 is TGTGCCAGCAGTTACTCGATTAGCGGGAGCGGGGAGACCCAGTTCTTC. J is TRBJ2-5 and V is TRBV6-5; 9 nucleotides agree with TRBD2. The J call may not be correct, given that the DNA end is closer to TRBJ2-1. The CDR3 extends over 16 amino acids. Germline V lookup: CDR1 MNHEY, CDR2 SVGAGI.